These 6 T cell receptor beta chains came from one sample sequenced in a study of tumor-infiltrating lymphocytes in primary liver carcinoma. Germline DNA was also extracted, with blood RNA taken from unsorted whole blood. TCR beta cDNA was reverse-transcribed from about 0.45 ug of total RNA. The reaction used a constant-region primer and ProtoScript II reverse transcriptase. Employing slightly modified ARM-PCR, three nested multiplex PCR rounds were run, and these gave rise to the TCR beta libraries. Forward primers for TRBV1-TRBV30 and a C-beta reverse primer served the first two PCR rounds, at roughly 10 cycles each. Via MiXCR, TCRdb re-called the multiplex PCR reads, giving one row per CDR3 protein. The sample lists 150,000 to 200,000 distinct CDR3 sequences, about two thirds occurring once. The sequencing input was peripheral blood. These receptors were collected from an older woman with primary liver carcinoma and hepatitis B virus infection.

About this clonotype itself: Germline and junction disagree at one end, which may indicate a read error. This chain uses TRBV4-2 with TRBJ2-5; D may be TRBD2 (5 bases). Germline CDR1 is LGHNA and CDR2 is YNFKEQ. The CDR3 is 15 residues long. The DNA for the CDR3 is TGTGCCAGCAGCCAAGCGGGGTTGGATGGGGAGACCCAATACTTC. It yields the protein CASSQAGLDGETQYF.

This clonotype is a singleton in its sample. Germline and junction disagree at one end, which may indicate a read error. V usage is TRBV7-9 and J usage is TRBJ2-3, with 7 bases identical to TRBD2. CDR3 length: 15 amino acids. Germline V CDR1 and CDR2: SEHNR, FQNEAQ (reference sequence). This chain's CDR3 is CASILLVSGEDTQYF. CDR3 in DNA: TGTGCCAGCATCTTACTGGTGAGCGGGGAGGATACGCAGTATTTT.

Of note for this clonotype: This may be a read error, as it is one base from a much larger clone. This chain joins TRBV29-1 and TRBJ2-3; no definite D call. The CDR3 loop spans 12 amino acids. From germline, CDR1 is SQVTM and CDR2 ANQGSEA. The CDR3: CSVQRSPDMQYF. CDR3 nucleotides: TGCAGCGTTCAACGGTCCCCAGATATGCAGTATTTT.

In the case of this clonotype: One end of the junction is discordant with germline, which a read error may explain. The chain employs TRBV5-1 and TRBJ2-1; possibly TRBD2 for D (6 bases). There are 15 residues in the CDR3. Germline CDR1 and CDR2: SGHRS and YFSETQ. CDR3 nucleotides: TGCGCCAGCAGCTTGTTTGCGGGCGGGAACAATAAGCAGTTCTTC. Encoded protein: CASSLFAGGNNKQFF.

This clonotype was detected a few times. A read error is possible here, since a much larger clone lies one base away. This sequence joins TRBV4-1 and TRBJ2-3; TRBD2 matches 7 bases. Trimming removed 0 bases from V and 7 bases from J; junction bases left unmatched: 7. CDR3 size: 15 residues. CDR1 is MGHRA, CDR2 YSYEKL, per germline. The DNA for the CDR3 is TGCGCCAGCAGCCAAGACGGCGGGAGTTCATATACGCAGTATTTT. Translation: CASSQDGGSSYTQYF.

This clonotype was found once. The junction does not match germline at one end; this may be a read error. The rearrangement uses TRBV6-1 and TRBJ2-7, with a tentative D call TRBD2 (5 bases). The CDR3 covers 15 residues. Germline CDR1 is MNHNS and CDR2 is SASEGT. The CDR3 reads CSSSPRISDSYEQYF. CDR3 bases: TGTTCCAGCAGTCCCCGGATTAGCGACTCCTACGAGCAGTACTTC.